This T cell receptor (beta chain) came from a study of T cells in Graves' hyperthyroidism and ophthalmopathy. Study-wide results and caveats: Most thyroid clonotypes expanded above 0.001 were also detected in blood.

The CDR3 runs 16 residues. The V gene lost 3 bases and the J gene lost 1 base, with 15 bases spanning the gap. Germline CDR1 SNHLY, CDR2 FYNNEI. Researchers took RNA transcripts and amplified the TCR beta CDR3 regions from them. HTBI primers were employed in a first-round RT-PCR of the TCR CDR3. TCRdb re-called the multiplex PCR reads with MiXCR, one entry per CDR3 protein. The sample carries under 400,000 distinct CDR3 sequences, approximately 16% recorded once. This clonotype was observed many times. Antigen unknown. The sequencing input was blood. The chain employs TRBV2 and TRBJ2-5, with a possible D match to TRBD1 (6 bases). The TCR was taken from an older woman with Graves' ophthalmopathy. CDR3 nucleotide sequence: TGTGCCAGCAGTGACCGCGCAGGGGCCATCCAAGAGACCCAGTACTTC. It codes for CASSDRAGAIQETQYF.